Shown below are 5 T cell receptor beta chains from a single sample sequenced in a study of T-cell memory formation after mild COVID-19. TCRdb fed the 5' RACE reads into MiXCR, producing one record per CDR3 protein. Found here are tens of thousands of distinct CDR3 sequences, about 15% of them singletons; the top ten hold approximately 39%. The sequencing sample was made of PBMCs or a T cell subset sorted from them (not recorded which). The source is a man between 18 and 29 years old who had mild COVID-19 (a few samples of this study predate the infection). Cell type and time point are not known.

The chain is built from TRBV7-2 and TRBJ2-3; the D is unclear. This CDR3 is built from 15 residues. Trimming pared 5 bases from V and 0 bases from J, leaving 12 bases between. Germline V gene lookup returns CDR1 SGHTA and CDR2 FQGNSA. The CDR3 region is CASSRVGSSTDTQYF. CDR3 in DNA: TGTGCCAGCAGCCGGGTGGGGTCGAGCACAGATACGCAGTATTTT.

The chain uses TRBV4-3 and TRBJ2-1, with D perhaps TRBD1 or TRBD2 (7 bases each). Germline assignment: CDR1 LGHNA and CDR2 YSLEER. Trimming shortened V by 4 bases and J by 9 bases, and 16 bases separated the two germline ends. The CDR3 runs to 14 residues. The CDR3 nucleotides are TGCGCCAGCAGCCCTCAGGGAGGGGGCCGTGAGCAGTTCTTC. This translates into CASSPQGGGREQFF.

This clonotype has just a few counts. The chain joins TRBV5-1 to TRBJ2-1; 7 bases map to TRBD2. Germline values: CDR1 SGHRS, CDR2 YFSETQ. J was trimmed by 8 bases and V by 1 base; bases with no gene match: 9. CDR3 length equals 15 residues. The chain's CDR3 is CASSLWRGNGHEQFF. DNA of the CDR3: TGCGCCAGCAGCTTGTGGCGGGGGAATGGGCATGAGCAGTTCTTC.

This chain connects TRBV7-9 to TRBJ2-1; 7 nucleotides align to TRBD1. Looked up from germline, CDR1 is SEHNR and CDR2 is FQNEAQ (reference sequence). This CDR3 is 15 amino acids long. Unmatched junction bases numbered 5, after V lost 5 bases and J lost 1 base. In DNA, the CDR3 is TGTGCCAGCAGCGAAGACAGGGCTTCCTACAATGAGCAGTTCTTC. Translating it yields CASSEDRASYNEQFF.

In its sample, this clonotype was seen a few times. CDR3 sequence (DNA): TGTGCCAGCAGCTTACCTGGGTGCGAGCAGTACTTC. Translated: CASSLPGCEQYF. J is TRBJ2-7 and V is TRBV11-2; the D is unclear. Germline CDR1 SGHAT, CDR2 FQNNGV. V lost 2 bases to trimming and J lost 6 bases, with 8 bases between them. This CDR3 is built from 12 residues. The full variable domain, in which reference TRBV11-2 and TRBJ2-7 provide the parts outside the CDR3, is EAGVAQSPRYKIIEKRQSVAFWCNPISGHATLYWYQQILGQGPKLLIQFQNNGVVDDSQLPKDRFSAERLKGVDSTLKIQPAKLEDSAVYLCASSLPGCEQYFGPGTRLTVT.